The 23 T cell receptor beta chains in this list originate from one sample, sequenced in a study of blood T cell repertoires in COVID-19. TCRdb's table, derived via immunoSEQ multiplex PCR, lists solely in-frame clones and lacks some. The repertoire consists of about 240,000 clones, with roughly 91% occurring once and the leading ten covering 4.1%. The sequencing sample was made of PBMCs or T cells enriched from blood (not recorded which). These TCRs come from a woman in her thirties who had recovered from COVID-19.

The V gene is TRBV4-3, the J gene TRBJ1-2, with 7 bases that match TRBD1. The CDR3 extends over 20 amino acids. V shed 1 base, J shed 4 bases, and the junction held 21 bases outside the gene matches. The germline gives CDR1 LGHNA, CDR2 YSLEER. The CDR3 coding sequence is TGCGCCAGCAGCCAAGCATGGTATCAGTCCCCGGGACAGCAGGGCTATGGCTACACCTTC. Residues: CASSQAWYQSPGQQGYGYTF.

The gene calls are TRBV6-2 or TRBV6-3 and TRBJ2-1; D ambiguous. Trimming removed 3 bases from V and 9 bases from J, with 9 bases in between. This CDR3 is 12 amino acids long. The germline V gene encodes CDR1 MNHEY and CDR2 SVGEGT. The DNA of the CDR3 is TGTGCCAGCAGTTATGAGGTGGGTGAGCAGTTCTTC. Translating gives CASSYEVGEQFF.

V and J are TRBV9 and TRBJ1-1; D remains unclear. V shed 5 bases and J shed 4 bases, with 27 bases lying between them. Germline-derived CDR1 and CDR2 are SGDLS and YYNGEE. The CDR3 spans 18 residues. Here the CDR3 reads CASSKGGVPFLSGTEAFF. The CDR3 DNA follows: TGTGCCAGCAGTAAAGGAGGTGTTCCCTTCTTGTCGGGCACTGAAGCTTTCTTT.

This clone has only one observation. This rearrangement joins TRBV21-1 to TRBJ1-5. TRBV21-1 is described as a pseudogene. CDR3 length equals 15 residues. The CDR3, as DNA: TGTGCCAGCATTCGGAGGGGACTAAGCAATCAGCCCCAGCATTTT. This gives the protein CASIRRGLSNQPQHF.

The chain has TRBV4-3 and TRBJ1-2; unclear D gene. The CDR3 length is 15 residues. Deletions cut 0 bases from V and 4 bases from J, with 12 bases between. Germline V gene sequence: CDR1 LGHNA, CDR2 YSLEER. The CDR3 spells CASSQESGPGYGYTF. CDR3 nucleotide sequence: TGCGCCAGCAGCCAAGAAAGCGGGCCTGGCTATGGCTACACCTTC.

The chain combines TRBV2 with TRBJ1-1, with D possibly TRBD1 on 5 matching bases. V lost 7 bases, J lost 7 bases, and 16 bases lay in between. The CDR3 has 13 amino acids. The germline V gene has CDR1 SNHLY and CDR2 FYNNEI. The CDR3 is CASTREGLDEAFF. The CDR3 DNA follows: TGTGCCAGCACCAGAGAGGGACTTGATGAAGCTTTCTTT.

This chain joins TRBV4-1 and TRBJ2-7; 7 bases agree with TRBD1. This CDR3 is built from 16 residues. Germline V lookup: CDR1 MGHRA, CDR2 YSYEKL. V dropped 0 bases and J dropped 1; count of bases not matched to a gene: 6. The CDR3 protein is CASSQEGTVRSYEQYF. The DNA of the CDR3 is TGCGCCAGCAGCCAAGAAGGGACAGTCAGGTCCTACGAGCAGTACTTC.

The CDR3 loop is CASSIGLAGGYEQYF. The CDR3 bases are TGTGCCAGTAGTATCGGTCTAGCGGGAGGGTACGAGCAGTACTTC. This chain links TRBV19 with TRBJ2-7; 12 bases are a match to TRBD2. CDR3 length equals 15 residues. V shed 3 bases and J 4 bases; nucleotides not matched to a gene: 4. CDR1 and CDR2 from the germline V gene are LNHDA and SQIVND (reference sequence).

V is TRBV5-8 and J is TRBJ1-1; 8 positions agree with TRBD1. CDR1 and CDR2 from the germline V gene are SGHTS and YDEGEE. The J segment lost 0 bases and the V segment lost 1 base, leaving 8 bases of the junction unmatched. The CDR3 loop spans 17 amino acids. CDR3 residues: CASSLRRQGTMNTEAFF. CDR3 bases: TGTGCCAGCAGCTTGCGCCGACAGGGGACCATGAACACTGAAGCTTTCTTT.

The V and J genes are TRBV28 and TRBJ1-1; 8 positions agree with TRBD1. This CDR3 is built from 14 residues. Germline CDR1 reads MDHEN; CDR2 reads SYDVKM. V trimming: 5 bases; J trimming: 1 base; junction bases outside the gene matches: 3. The CDR3 region has the DNA TGTGCCAGCAGTAGGGGACAGGCGAACACTGAAGCTTTCTTT. Translation: CASSRGQANTEAFF.

V usage is TRBV5-4 and J usage is TRBJ2-1; 9 positions agree with TRBD2. Germline V gives CDR1 SGHNT, CDR2 YYREEE (reference sequence). The CDR3 is 17 amino acids. With 4 bases clipped from V and 0 bases from J, the junction kept 8 bases outside the gene matches. The CDR3 spells CASSPSPTSGSYNEQFF. CDR3 in DNA: TGTGCCAGCAGCCCCTCTCCGACTAGCGGCTCCTACAATGAGCAGTTCTTC.

The V and J genes are TRBV5-6 and TRBJ1-2; D remains ambiguous. V was clipped by 4 bases and J by 7 bases, with 14 bases between them. The CDR3 is 13 residues long. CDR1 and CDR2 from the germline V gene are SGHDT and YYEEEE. This CDR3 is CASSPWEGGGYTF. The CDR3, as DNA: TGTGCCAGCAGCCCCTGGGAGGGCGGTGGCTACACCTTC. The full variable domain, completed using reference TRBV5-6 and TRBJ1-2, is DAGVTQSPTHLIKTRGQQVTLRCSPKSGHDTVSWYQQALGQGPQFIFQYYEEEERQRGNFPDRFSGHQFPNYSSELNVNALLLGDSALYLCASSPWEGGGYTFGSGTRLTVV.

The chain joins TRBV5-5 to TRBJ2-2, with 14 nucleotides matching TRBD2. The CDR3 has 18 amino acids. The germline V gene encodes CDR1 SGHKS and CDR2 YYEKEE (reference sequence). V dropped 4 bases and J dropped 6; count of bases not matched to a gene: 11. CDR3 DNA: TGTGCCAGCAGCCAAGGGACTAGCGGGAGTCGAGGCGCCGGGGAGCTGTTTTTT. It translates to CASSQGTSGSRGAGELFF. The full variable domain, completed using reference TRBV5-5 and TRBJ2-2, is DAGVTQSPTHLIKTRGQQVTLRCSPISGHKSVSWYQQVLGQGPQFIFQYYEKEERGRGNFPDRFSARQFPNYSSELNVNALLLGDSALYLCASSQGTSGSRGAGELFFGEGSRLTVL.

V is TRBV28 and J is TRBJ2-1; 10 positions match TRBD2. Trimming cost V 8 bases and J 9 bases; bases outside gene matches: 4. The CDR3 is 12 residues long. Germline CDR1 reads MDHEN; CDR2 reads SYDVKM. CDR3 protein: CASLAGVSEQFF. The CDR3 DNA is TGTGCCAGCCTAGCGGGAGTAAGTGAGCAGTTCTTC.

Remarks on this clone: The junction and the germline gene differ at one end; a read error may be behind it. The CDR3 reads CASSVDRVRGAEQYF. CDR3 bases: TGTGCCAGCAGCGTAGACAGGGTCAGGGGGGCGGAGCAGTACTTC. This rearrangement joins TRBV11-2 to TRBJ2-7, with D possibly TRBD1 on 7 matching bases. The CDR3 extends over 15 amino acids. The germline gives CDR1 SGHAT, CDR2 FQNNGV.

Remarks on this clone: It may be a read error: a sequence one base away is much more abundant. V and J are TRBV27 and TRBJ2-3; D unclear. From germline, CDR1 is MNHEY and CDR2 SMNVEV (reference sequence). The CDR3 length is 12 residues. Trimming took off 6 bases at V and 4 bases at J, with 8 bases between the two ends. The CDR3 nucleotides read TGTGCCAGCAGCCCAGTCCCAGATACGCAGTATTTT. Translated: CASSPVPDTQYF.

Only one count was recorded for this clone. The J gene is TRBJ1-5, the V gene TRBV4-2, with 9 bases matching TRBD1. V trimming: 4 bases; J trimming: 2 bases; junction bases outside the gene matches: 3. The CDR3 covers 15 residues. From germline, CDR1 is LGHNA and CDR2 YNFKEQ. The CDR3, as DNA: TGTGCCAGCAGCCCACAGGGGGCGGGCAATCAGCCCCAGCATTTT. Amino acid sequence: CASSPQGAGNQPQHF.

CDR3 region: CASSLGAGGGYGYTF. CDR3 DNA sequence: TGTGCCAGCAGCTTAGGGGCAGGGGGCGGCTATGGCTACACCTTC. The chain combines TRBV7-2 with TRBJ1-2; 8 bases align to TRBD1. Germline V lookup: CDR1 SGHTA, CDR2 FQGNSA. V was clipped by 1 base and J by 4 bases; unmatched bases: 5. The length of the CDR3 is 15 residues.

CDR3 sequence (DNA): TGTGCCAGCAGTCCGACGGTACTAGCCCTGAAGACCCAGTACTTC. Translated: CASSPTVLALKTQYF. This sequence joins TRBV28 and TRBJ2-5; D perhaps matches TRBD2 (6 bases). This CDR3 contains 15 residues. V gave up 5 bases and J gave up 6 bases, with 19 bases separating them. Germline V gives CDR1 MDHEN, CDR2 SYDVKM.

The chain joins TRBV2 to TRBJ2-2, with D possibly being TRBD2 (5 bases). The germline V gene encodes CDR1 SNHLY and CDR2 FYNNEI. The length of the CDR3 is 14 residues. V lost 6 bases and J 3 bases, leaving 11 bases between the germline ends. The CDR3 bases are TGTGCCAGCAGGGACGGGGTTGACACCGGGGAGCTGTTTTTT. Protein: CASRDGVDTGELFF.

V and J are TRBV3-1 (or the pseudogene TRBV3-2) and TRBJ2-5; unclear D gene. Between the trimmed V and J ends, which lost 4 bases and 1 base, there was a span of 16 bases. The germline V gene encodes CDR1 LGHDT and CDR2 YNNKEL (reference sequence). The CDR3 totals 16 residues. Here the CDR3 reads CASSPRVGVLQETQYF. The CDR3 region has the DNA TGTGCCAGCAGCCCGAGAGTGGGCGTACTCCAAGAGACCCAGTACTTC.

This chain links TRBV27 with TRBJ1-1; maybe TRBD1 (6 bases). The CDR3 contains 12 residues. The V and J ends lost 5 bases and 5 bases respectively, with 9 bases between them. Germline-derived CDR1 and CDR2 are MNHEY and SMNVEV (reference sequence). The DNA for the CDR3 is TGTGCCAGCAGTGTACAGGGTACTGAAGCTTTCTTT. It yields the protein CASSVQGTEAFF.

V gene TRBV25-1 combines with J gene TRBJ1-2; tentatively, D is TRBD1 (6 bases). CDR3 length equals 13 residues. V gave up 4 bases and J gave up 7 bases, with 13 bases separating them. CDR1 and CDR2 from the germline V gene are MGHDK and SYGVNS. CDR3 sequence: CASSARTAGGYTF. CDR3 DNA: TGTGCCAGCAGTGCTAGGACAGCCGGTGGCTACACCTTC.